The TCR beta chain described here comes from a study of cytomegalovirus exposure and HLA in healthy donors. 13 Jbeta primers and 60 Vbeta primers were used for the PCR. Assay used: immunoSEQ multiplex PCR; TCRdb lists only in-frame clones, some missing. Found here are 150,000 to 200,000 clones, around 80% of them singletons; the top ten hold 4.4%. The CDR3 runs 14 residues. V was clipped by 4 bases and J by 2 bases, with 9 bases between them. CDR1 and CDR2 from the germline V gene are SNHLY and FYNNEI. Study results and limitations: A missense variant in DCLRE1C was later tied to TCR beta V- and J-gene trimming. Later analysis suggested links between common viral pathogens and several top significant clusters. The authors listed some 160 TCR beta chains as cytomegalovirus-associated. Data from an earlier analysis indicated that most TCR beta V segments were productive either about 87% or about 30% of the time.

Turning to this clone: Its antigen is unknown.

V and J are TRBV2 and TRBJ2-1; D remains ambiguous. This TCR derives from a woman in her 30s in good health and CMV-seropositive. The sequenced material came from PBMCs. CDR3 nucleotide sequence: TGTGCCAGCAGTGCGACAATTCCCTACAATGAGCAGTTCTTC. Translating it yields CASSATIPYNEQFF.